This T cell receptor beta chain was identified during a study of T-cell reconstitution after alpha-beta-depleted transplantation in children (dated by TCRdb to 2015 to 2016). Regarding the research as a whole: Using TCR repertoire profiling, the study followed T-cell immune reconstitution in a quantitative way in children after TCRalphabeta/CD19-depleted allogeneic hematopoietic cell transplantation.

Counted from cysteine to phenylalanine, this CDR3 has 14 amino acids. This entry keeps only the CDR3 DNA: 42 bases, framed from base 1. The junction shows trimming of 5 bases on V and 3 bases on J, and the gene matches do not reach 4 bases of it. Regarding this clonotype: Its cognate antigen has yet to be identified. Given a much more abundant clone one base away, this may be a read error.

Receptor amplification or capture employed PCR. The run used an Illumina HiSeq 2500. TCR libraries were prepared with molecular barcoding, using unique molecular identifiers to normalize TCRbeta repertoire quantification. TCRdb's own reprocessing of the public reads used fastp at Q25 and MiXCR and kept productive beta chains. Under each unique CDR3 protein, matching rows form one entry showing the most common genes and DNA. This sample holds nearly 400,000 distinct CDR3 sequences; 20% were observed only once. The ten largest clones add up to 3% to 4.5% of the sample. This chain is built from TRBV12-3 or TRBV12-4 and TRBJ1-5; 7 bases in the junction line up with TRBD1. Material: PBMCs from the stem cell graft donor, obtained from the stem cell graft. The receptor was isolated from a human donor who donated a stem cell graft to a child with acute myeloid leukemia. The DNA reads as follows: TGTGCCAGCAGTCCGACAGGGAACAATCAGCCCCAGCATTTT. Its protein reads: CASSPTGNNQPQHF.